The clone carrying this T cell receptor beta chain was recorded once. Its antigen is not identified. At one boundary the junction diverges from the germline segment, which might be a read error. Germline CDR1 LGHNA, CDR2 YSLEER. This CDR3 comprises 17 residues. The data were taken from a study of cytomegalovirus exposure and HLA in healthy donors. The PCR was carried out with 60 Vbeta primers and 13 Jbeta primers. The table came from immunoSEQ multiplex PCR; TCRdb's copy has only in-frame clones and leaves some out. This sample has approximately 130,000 clones, with roughly 87% found just once. Points from the study as a whole: The study recorded 164 TCR beta chains that were cytomegalovirus-associated.

The chain recombines TRBV4-3 with TRBJ1-3; D possibly corresponds to TRBD1 (5 bases). The sequence was obtained from a woman under 30 in good health and CMV-seronegative. Material: PBMCs. CDR3 loop: CASSQDRQPVSGNAIYF. CDR3 sequence (DNA): TGCGCCAGCAGCCAAGACCGACAGCCTGTCTCTGGAAACGCCATATATTTT.